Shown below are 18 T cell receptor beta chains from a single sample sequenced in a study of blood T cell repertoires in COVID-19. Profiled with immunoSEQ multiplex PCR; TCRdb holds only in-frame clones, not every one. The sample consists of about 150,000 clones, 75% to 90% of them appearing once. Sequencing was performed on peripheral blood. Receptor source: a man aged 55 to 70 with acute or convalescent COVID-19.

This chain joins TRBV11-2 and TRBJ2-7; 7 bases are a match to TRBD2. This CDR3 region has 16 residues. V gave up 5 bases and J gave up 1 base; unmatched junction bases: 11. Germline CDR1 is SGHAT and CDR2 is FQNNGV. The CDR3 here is CASSPPGSGYSYEQYF. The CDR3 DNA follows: TGTGCCAGCAGCCCCCCAGGTAGCGGGTATTCCTACGAGCAGTACTTC.

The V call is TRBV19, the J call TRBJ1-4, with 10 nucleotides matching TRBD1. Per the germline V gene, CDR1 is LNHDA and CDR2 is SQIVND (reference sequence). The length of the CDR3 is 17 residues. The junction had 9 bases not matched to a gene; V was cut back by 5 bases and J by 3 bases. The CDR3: CASSPRDRGIANEKLFF. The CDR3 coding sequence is TGTGCCAGTAGTCCGCGGGACAGGGGAATTGCTAATGAAAAACTGTTTTTT. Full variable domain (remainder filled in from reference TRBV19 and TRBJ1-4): DGGITQSPKYLFRKEGQNVTLSCEQNLNHDAMYWYRQDPGQGLRLIYYSQIVNDFQKGDIAEGYSVSREKKESFPLTVTSAQKNPTAFYLCASSPRDRGIANEKLFFGSGTQLSVL.

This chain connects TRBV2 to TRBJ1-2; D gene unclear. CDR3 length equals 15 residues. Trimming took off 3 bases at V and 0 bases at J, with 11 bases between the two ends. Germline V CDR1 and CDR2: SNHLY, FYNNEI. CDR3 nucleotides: TGTGCCAGCAGTGATCCCGGAGGAACTAACTATGGCTACACCTTC. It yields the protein CASSDPGGTNYGYTF.

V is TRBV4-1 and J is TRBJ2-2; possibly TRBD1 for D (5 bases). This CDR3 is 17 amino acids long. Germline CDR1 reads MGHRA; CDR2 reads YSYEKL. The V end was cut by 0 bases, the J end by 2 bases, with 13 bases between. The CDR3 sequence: CASSQDNGAVNTGELFF. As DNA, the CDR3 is TGCGCCAGCAGCCAAGATAATGGGGCAGTAAACACCGGGGAGCTGTTTTTT.

CDR3 protein: CASSPGGSYNEQFF. The CDR3 bases are TGTGCCAGCAGTCCGGGGGGCTCCTACAATGAGCAGTTCTTC. J is TRBJ2-1 and V is TRBV7-3, with 7 bases lining up with TRBD2. The V gene's germline CDR1 is SGHTA and CDR2 FQGTGA. This CDR3 region has 14 residues. V dropped 6 bases and J dropped 0; count of bases not matched to a gene: 2.

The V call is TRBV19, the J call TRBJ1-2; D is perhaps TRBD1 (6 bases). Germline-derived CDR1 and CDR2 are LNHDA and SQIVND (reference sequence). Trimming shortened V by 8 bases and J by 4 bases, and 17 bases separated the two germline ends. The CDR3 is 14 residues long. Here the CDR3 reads CASATGTFVYGYTF. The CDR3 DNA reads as TGTGCCAGTGCGACAGGCACCTTTGTCTATGGCTACACCTTC.

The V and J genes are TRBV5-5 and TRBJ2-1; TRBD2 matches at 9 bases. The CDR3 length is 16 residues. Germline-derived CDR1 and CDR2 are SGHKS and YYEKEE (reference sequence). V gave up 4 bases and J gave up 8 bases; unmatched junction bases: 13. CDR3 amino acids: CASSTLVAGVGDEQFF. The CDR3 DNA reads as TGTGCCAGCAGCACACTAGTAGCGGGAGTGGGGGATGAGCAGTTCTTC.

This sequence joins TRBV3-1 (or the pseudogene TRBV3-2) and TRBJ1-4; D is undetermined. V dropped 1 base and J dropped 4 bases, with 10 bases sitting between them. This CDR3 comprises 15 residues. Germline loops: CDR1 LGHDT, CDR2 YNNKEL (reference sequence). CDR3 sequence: CASSQALRDNEKLFF. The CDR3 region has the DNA TGTGCCAGCAGCCAAGCCCTGAGGGATAATGAAAAACTGTTTTTT.

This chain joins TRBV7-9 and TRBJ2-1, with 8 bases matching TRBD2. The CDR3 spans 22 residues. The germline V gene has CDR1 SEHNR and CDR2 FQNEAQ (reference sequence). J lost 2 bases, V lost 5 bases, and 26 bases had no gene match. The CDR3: CASSKGGGAAGAIAPTYNEQFF. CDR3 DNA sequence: TGTGCCAGCAGCAAAGGGGGAGGTGCAGCGGGGGCCATAGCCCCCACCTACAATGAGCAGTTCTTC. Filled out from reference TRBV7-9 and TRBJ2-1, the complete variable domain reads DTGVSQNPRHKITKRGQNVTFRCDPISEHNRLYWYRQTLGQGPEFLTYFQNEAQLEKSRLLSDRFSAERPKGSFSTLEIQRTEQGDSAMYLCASSKGGGAAGAIAPTYNEQFFGPGTRLTVL.

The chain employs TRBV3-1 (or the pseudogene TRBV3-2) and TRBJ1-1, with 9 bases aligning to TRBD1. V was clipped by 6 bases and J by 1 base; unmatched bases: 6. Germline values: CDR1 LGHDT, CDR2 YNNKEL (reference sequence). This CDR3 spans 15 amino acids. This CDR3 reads CASRQRDRANTEAFF. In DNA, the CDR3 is TGTGCCAGCAGACAAAGGGACAGGGCGAACACTGAAGCTTTCTTT.

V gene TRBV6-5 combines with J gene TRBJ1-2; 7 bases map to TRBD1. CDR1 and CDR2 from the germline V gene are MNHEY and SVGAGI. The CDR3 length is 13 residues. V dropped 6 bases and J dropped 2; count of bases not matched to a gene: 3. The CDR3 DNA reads TGTGCCAGCAGCCTGGACAGGAACTATGGCTACACCTTC. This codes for CASSLDRNYGYTF.

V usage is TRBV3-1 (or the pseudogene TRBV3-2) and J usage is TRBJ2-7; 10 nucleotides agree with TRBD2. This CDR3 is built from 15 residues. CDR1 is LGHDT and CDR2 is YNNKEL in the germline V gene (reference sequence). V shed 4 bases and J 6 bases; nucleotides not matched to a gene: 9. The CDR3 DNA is TGTGCCAGCAGCCCTAAGAAGCGGGAGGGCCTCGAGCAGTACTTC. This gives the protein CASSPKKREGLEQYF.

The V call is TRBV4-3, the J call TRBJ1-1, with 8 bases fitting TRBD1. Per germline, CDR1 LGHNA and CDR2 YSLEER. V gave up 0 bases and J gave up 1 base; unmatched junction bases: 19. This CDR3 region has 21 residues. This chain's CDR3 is CASSQDGQGAISCCGNTEAFF. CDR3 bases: TGCGCCAGCAGCCAAGATGGGCAGGGGGCGATTTCGTGTTGCGGGAACACTGAAGCTTTCTTT.

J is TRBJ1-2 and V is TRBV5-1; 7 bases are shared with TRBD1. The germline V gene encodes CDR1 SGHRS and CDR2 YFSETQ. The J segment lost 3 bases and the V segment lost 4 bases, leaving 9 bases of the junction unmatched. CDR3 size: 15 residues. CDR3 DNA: TGCGCCAGCAGCCTAGATAGGACAGGACACTATGGCTACACCTTC. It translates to CASSLDRTGHYGYTF.

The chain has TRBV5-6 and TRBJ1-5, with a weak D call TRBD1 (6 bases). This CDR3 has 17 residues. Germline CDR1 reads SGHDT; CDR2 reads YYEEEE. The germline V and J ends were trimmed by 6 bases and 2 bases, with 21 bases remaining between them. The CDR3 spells CASTSKGDFDGNQPQHF. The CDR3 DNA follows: TGTGCCAGCACCTCAAAGGGGGATTTCGATGGCAATCAGCCCCAGCATTTT.

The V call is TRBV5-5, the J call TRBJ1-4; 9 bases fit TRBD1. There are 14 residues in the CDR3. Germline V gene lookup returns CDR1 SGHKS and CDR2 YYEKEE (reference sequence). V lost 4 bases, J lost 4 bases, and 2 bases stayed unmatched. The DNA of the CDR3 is TGTGCCAGCAGCGGACAGGGGATTAATGAAAAACTGTTTTTT. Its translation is CASSGQGINEKLFF.

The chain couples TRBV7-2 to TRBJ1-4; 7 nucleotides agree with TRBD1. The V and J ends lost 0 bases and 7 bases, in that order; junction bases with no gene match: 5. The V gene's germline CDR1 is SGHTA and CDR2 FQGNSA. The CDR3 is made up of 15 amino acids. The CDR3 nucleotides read TGTGCCAGCAGCTTAGCGGGGCAGGGGGGTGAAAAACTGTTTTTT. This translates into CASSLAGQGGEKLFF.

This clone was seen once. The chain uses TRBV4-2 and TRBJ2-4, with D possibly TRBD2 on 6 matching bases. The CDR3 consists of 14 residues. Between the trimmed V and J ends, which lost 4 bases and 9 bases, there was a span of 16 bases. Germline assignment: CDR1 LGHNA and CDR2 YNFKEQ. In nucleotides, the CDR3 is TGTGCCAGCAGCCCGGGGGAGCTAGCCGTCATTCAGTACTTC. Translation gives CASSPGELAVIQYF.